These 20 T cell receptor beta chains share one sample of origin, sequenced in a study of blood T cell repertoires in COVID-19 (dated by TCRdb to 2019 to 2021). Library generation was performed with the immunoSEQ multiplex PCR assay. TCRdb's version of the immuneACCESS table is confined to in-frame rearrangements and falls short of the full clone set. An unresolved V gene accounts for under half of the shortfall where checked; the remainder is of unknown origin. The sample includes approximately 170,000 clones, with about 83% observed a single time. The top ten clonotypes cover 3% to 4.5% of the sample. Material for sequencing was peripheral blood. The receptors originated from a man between 18 and 35 years old with active or convalescent COVID-19.

This chain joins TRBV7-3 and TRBJ2-3, with 8 bases aligning to TRBD2. CDR3 length: 14 amino acids. From germline, CDR1 is SGHTA and CDR2 FQGTGA. After removal of 1 base from V and 6 bases from J, the junction contained 3 bases not matched to a gene. The CDR3 DNA follows: TGTGCCAGCAGCTTAAGCGGGGGGACGGATACGCAGTATTTT. Translating gives CASSLSGGTDTQYF. Combining the CDR3 with reference TRBV7-3 and TRBJ2-3 gives the whole variable domain GAGVSQTPSNKVTEKGKYVELRCDPISGHTALYWYRQSLGQGPEFLIYFQGTGAADDSGLPNDRFFAVRPEGSVSTLKIQRTERGDSAVYLCASSLSGGTDTQYFGPGTRLTVL.

The chain links TRBV2 to TRBJ1-1; D uncertain. CDR1 is SNHLY, CDR2 FYNNEI, per germline. Trimming took off 4 bases at V and 0 bases at J, with 3 bases between the two ends. CDR3 size: 12 residues. This CDR3 reads CASSVLNTEAFF. The CDR3 nucleotides read TGTGCCAGCAGTGTATTGAACACTGAAGCTTTCTTT.

The CDR3 region is CASSYNYEQYF. Written as DNA, the CDR3 is TGTGCCAGCAGCTATAACTACGAGCAGTACTTC. The J gene is TRBJ2-7, the V gene TRBV7-2; D is unresolved. The CDR3 is made up of 11 amino acids. Trimming removed 4 bases from V and 3 bases from J, with 4 bases in between. Germline V gives CDR1 SGHTA, CDR2 FQGNSA.

This clone was counted between two and nine times. The J gene is TRBJ2-7, the V gene TRBV6-1; 9 bases match TRBD1. Unmatched junction bases numbered 6, after V lost 3 bases and J lost 0 bases. Germline V gene sequence: CDR1 MNHNS, CDR2 SASEGT. The CDR3 contains 16 residues. CDR3 coding DNA: TGTGCCAGCAGTGAGTTTGGGACAGGGTACTCCTACGAGCAGTACGTC. It codes for CASSEFGTGYSYEQYV.

The chain employs TRBV13 and TRBJ2-5; 8 bases fit TRBD1. Looked up from germline, CDR1 is PRHDT and CDR2 is FYEKMQ (reference sequence). V shed 5 bases, J shed 5 bases, and the junction held 10 bases outside the gene matches. This CDR3 region has 15 residues. CDR3 in DNA: TGTGCCAGCAGCAGTCCGGGACAGGCGGTGGAGACCCAGTACTTC. It encodes CASSSPGQAVETQYF.

The V gene is TRBV4-1, the J gene TRBJ1-1, with D possibly matching TRBD1 (6 bases). The CDR3 runs to 16 residues. Deletions cut 3 bases from V and 10 bases from J, with 24 bases between. Per the germline V gene, CDR1 is MGHRA and CDR2 is YSYEKL. This chain's CDR3 is CASSQDRQVLSRGAFF. DNA for the CDR3: TGCGCCAGCAGCCAGGATAGACAGGTCCTATCCCGGGGAGCTTTCTTT.

This chain links TRBV28 with TRBJ1-3, with D possibly TRBD1 on 5 matching bases. The V and J ends lost 4 bases and 0 bases respectively, with 7 bases between them. The CDR3 has 14 residues. Germline assignment: CDR1 MDHEN and CDR2 SYDVKM. In DNA, the CDR3 is TGTGCCAGCAGTTGGACACTCTCTGGAAACACCATATATTTT. This sequence encodes CASSWTLSGNTIYF.

This chain links TRBV18 with TRBJ2-5; TRBD1 is a possible D gene (6 bases). The CDR3 loop spans 12 amino acids. Germline values: CDR1 KGHSH, CDR2 LQKENI. V lost 8 bases and J lost 2, with 9 bases in between. As DNA, the CDR3 is TGTGCCAGCGGTACAGGGCAAGAGACCCAGTACTTC. This codes for CASGTGQETQYF.

The V and J genes are TRBV6-5 and TRBJ1-2, with a possible D match to TRBD1 (6 bases). Trimming shortened V by 6 bases and J by 4 bases, and 12 bases separated the two germline ends. Germline-derived CDR1 and CDR2 are MNHEY and SVGAGI. There are 13 residues in the CDR3. CDR3 residues: CASRQQGVYGYTF. The CDR3 DNA sequence: TGTGCCAGCAGACAACAGGGAGTCTATGGCTACACCTTC.

Turning to this clone: The junction departs from germline at one end; a sequencing error may be responsible. V usage is TRBV13 and J usage is TRBJ1-4; D is possibly TRBD1 (5 bases). The germline gives CDR1 PRHDT, CDR2 FYEKMQ (reference sequence). There are 14 residues in the CDR3. The CDR3 bases are TGTGCCAGCAGCCTTCGGGTTCTAGGGGAAAACCTGTTTTTT. Its protein product is CASSLRVLGENLFF.

This sequence joins TRBV6-2 or TRBV6-3 and TRBJ1-5; no clear D gene. The V and J ends lost 4 bases and 0 bases respectively, with 10 bases between them. This CDR3 has 15 residues. Germline-derived CDR1 and CDR2 are MNHEY and SVGEGT. DNA of the CDR3: TGTGCCAGCAGTTTGGCGGTCTATAGCAATCAGCCCCAGCATTTT. As protein: CASSLAVYSNQPQHF.

The chain is built from TRBV18 and TRBJ1-6, with TRBD1 as a possible D gene (5 bases). This CDR3 is built from 15 residues. Trimming pared 5 bases from V and 4 bases from J, leaving 12 bases between. Germline V gene data show CDR1 as KGHSH and CDR2 as LQKENI. CDR3 loop: CASSSEQEYNSPLHF. The CDR3 DNA follows: TGTGCCAGCTCATCAGAACAGGAATATAATTCACCCCTCCACTTT.

This clone was observed a single time. The chain recombines TRBV7-2 with TRBJ1-5; TRBD1 is a possible D gene (5 bases). Per germline, CDR1 SGHTA and CDR2 FQGNSA. V lost 5 bases, J lost 6 bases, and 14 bases lay in between. This CDR3 spans 14 amino acids. The CDR3 DNA follows: TGTGCCAGCAGCCATGAGGGGAGGCGTCAGCCCCAGCATTTT. This gives the protein CASSHEGRRQPQHF.

This clone was recorded once. The chain carries TRBV4-3 and TRBJ2-1, with 10 bases lining up with TRBD2. The CDR3 covers 15 residues. The ends lost 1 base at V and 10 bases at J; junction bases unmatched: 7. The germline V gene has CDR1 LGHNA and CDR2 YSLEER. The CDR3: CASSQGVGLAYEQFF. CDR3 nucleotides: TGCGCCAGCAGCCAAGGGGTGGGACTAGCGTACGAGCAGTTCTTC.

The chain carries TRBV7-9 and TRBJ1-2; no reliable D call. Trimming took 4 bases from V and 4 from J, leaving 10 bases between them. This CDR3 is 13 amino acids long. CDR1 SEHNR and CDR2 FQNEAQ come from the germline V gene (reference sequence). The CDR3 DNA is TGTGCCAGCAGCTCCCCCCCCGTCTATGGCTACACCTTC. Residues: CASSSPPVYGYTF. The full variable domain, rest sourced from reference TRBV7-9 and TRBJ1-2, is DTGVSQNPRHKITKRGQNVTFRCDPISEHNRLYWYRQTLGQGPEFLTYFQNEAQLEKSRLLSDRFSAERPKGSFSTLEIQRTEQGDSAMYLCASSSPPVYGYTFGSGTRLTVV.

The V and J genes are TRBV25-1 and TRBJ1-1; no firm D call. The ends were cut back, 6 bases at V and 0 bases at J, with 8 bases in the middle. Per the germline V gene, CDR1 is MGHDK and CDR2 is SYGVNS. This CDR3 has 13 amino acids. The CDR3 loop is CASRRDLNTEAFF. The CDR3 DNA reads as TGTGCCAGCAGAAGAGACTTGAACACTGAAGCTTTCTTT.

This sequence joins TRBV5-1 and TRBJ1-1; D gene uncertain. The germline V and J ends were trimmed by 4 bases and 0 bases, with 16 bases remaining between them. The germline gives CDR1 SGHRS, CDR2 YFSETQ. CDR3 length: 16 residues. DNA for the CDR3: TGCGCCAGCAGCCTGGAGAGGCCTGGTATGAACACTGAAGCTTTCTTT. It is translated as CASSLERPGMNTEAFF.

The chain uses TRBV6-6 and TRBJ1-1; 7 positions match TRBD1. The CDR3 contains 15 residues. Per the germline V gene, CDR1 is MNHNY and CDR2 is SVGAGI (reference sequence). V lost 6 bases and J lost 1; bases outside the gene matches: 8. DNA for the CDR3: TGTGCCAGCAGAACCGACAGGGCTGCGAACACTGAAGCTTTCTTT. It specifies CASRTDRAANTEAFF.

The V call is TRBV5-4, the J call TRBJ2-6; D gene uncertain. CDR3 length: 16 amino acids. Germline V CDR1 and CDR2: SGHNT, YYREEE (reference sequence). Trimming removed 0 bases from V and 4 bases from J, with 11 bases in between. CDR3 nucleotides: TGTGCCAGCAGCTTGGCAGGTTGGTCCGGGGCCAACGTCCTGACTTTC. Amino acids: CASSLAGWSGANVLTF.

This clone appeared once. The chain recombines TRBV11-2 with TRBJ1-5; tentatively, D is TRBD1 (5 bases). This CDR3 spans 14 amino acids. Germline V gene data show CDR1 as SGHAT and CDR2 as FQNNGV. The germline V and J ends were trimmed by 0 bases and 6 bases, with 9 bases remaining between them. The CDR3 region has the DNA TGTGCCAGCAGCTTAGATAGGGGCAGTCAGCCCCAGCATTTT. This sequence encodes CASSLDRGSQPQHF.